One and the same sample provided the 9 T cell receptor beta chains below, sequenced in a study of T cell repertoires in cytomegalovirus infection. These receptors are not linked to any known antigen. One entry per CDR3 protein, called by TCRdb with MiXCR from the reads. The data hold 110,000 or so distinct CDR3 sequences, with roughly 31% observed a single time. The source material was CD8+ T cells from cultured PBMCs, sampled from culture after CMV antigen stimulation. Receptor source: a human donor in good health (CMV status not recorded). Some clones in this sample may be carry-over from other donors' samples.

This clonotype has a single count. This chain connects TRBV7-9 to TRBJ1-1; 9 nucleotides agree with TRBD1. J was trimmed by 0 bases and V by 5 bases; bases with no gene match: 7. The germline CDR1 and CDR2 sequences are SEHNR and FQNEAQ (reference sequence). The CDR3 length is 16 residues. This CDR3 reads CASSPRDRAVNTEAFF. DNA for the CDR3: TGTGCCAGCAGCCCCCGGGACAGGGCGGTGAACACTGAAGCTTTCTTT.

This clonotype was seen a handful of times. The chain employs TRBV6-1 and TRBJ1-2; 9 bases are a match to TRBD1. This CDR3 contains 18 residues. Trimming removed 3 bases from V and 4 bases from J; junction bases left unmatched: 15. Germline CDR1 reads MNHNS; CDR2 reads SASEGT. CDR3 nucleotides: TGTGCCAGCAGTGATTACCCCCTCCGGACAGGGGCTGGCTATGGCTACACCTTC. This codes for CASSDYPLRTGAGYGYTF.

This chain joins TRBV5-4 and TRBJ2-5; a possible D gene is TRBD1 (6 bases). Trimming pared 1 base from V and 1 base from J, leaving 14 bases between. CDR3 length equals 16 residues. The germline CDR1 and CDR2 sequences are SGHNT and YYREEE (reference sequence). CDR3 sequence: CASSLTGSGVQETQYF. The CDR3, as DNA: TGTGCCAGCAGCTTGACAGGGTCTGGGGTCCAAGAGACCCAGTACTTC.

The chain links TRBV5-4 to TRBJ2-3, with TRBD2 matching 7 bases. V dropped 4 bases and J dropped 2; count of bases not matched to a gene: 7. Germline values: CDR1 SGHNT, CDR2 YYREEE (reference sequence). This CDR3 is built from 15 residues. The CDR3 loop is CASSPGLSSTDTQYF. The CDR3 region has the DNA TGTGCCAGCAGCCCGGGACTATCCTCCACAGATACGCAGTATTTT.

The chain links TRBV4-1 to TRBJ2-7; no definite D call. The CDR3 is 16 amino acids. V lost 1 base and J lost 0, with 13 bases in between. Germline V lookup: CDR1 MGHRA, CDR2 YSYEKL. The CDR3 spells CASSQVLSDNSYEQYF. The CDR3 region has the DNA TGCGCCAGCAGCCAAGTACTAAGTGACAACTCCTACGAGCAGTACTTC.

The chain has TRBV6-8 and TRBJ1-5, with D possibly being TRBD1 (6 bases). Germline lookup yields CDR1 MNHGY and CDR2 SAAAGT. CDR3 length: 12 amino acids. Trimming left V 8 bases short and J 5 bases short, with 10 bases between. The CDR3 here is CASFTGHQPQHF. The CDR3 DNA is TGTGCCAGCTTTACAGGGCATCAGCCCCAGCATTTT.

The sample holds a few counts of this clonotype. V usage is TRBV6-6 and J usage is TRBJ2-7; either TRBD1 or TRBD2 may fit D (5 bases each). Trimming removed 4 bases from V and 3 bases from J, with 13 bases in between. The CDR3 spans 14 residues. CDR1 and CDR2 from the germline V gene are MNHNY and SVGAGI (reference sequence). The CDR3 DNA sequence: TGTGCCAGCAGTTCCGGGGCCCAAAGCTACGAGCAGTACTTC. It is translated as CASSSGAQSYEQYF.

The V and J genes are TRBV7-8 and TRBJ2-2; D gene ambiguous. Germline CDR1 is SGHVS and CDR2 is FQNEAQ. This CDR3 comprises 17 residues. Trimming shortened V by 1 base and J by 6 bases, and 18 bases separated the two germline ends. The CDR3 nucleotides are TGTGCCAGCAGCTTAGGATACTTAGAAGGTCTTGCCGGGGAGCTGTTTTTT. It encodes CASSLGYLEGLAGELFF.

J is TRBJ2-1 and V is TRBV29-1; perhaps TRBD2 as D (5 bases). CDR3 length: 13 residues. CDR1 is SQVTM, CDR2 ANQGSEA, per germline. Trimming left V 3 bases short and J 0 bases short, with 6 bases between. The CDR3 region is CSVEGSSYNEQFF. CDR3 sequence (DNA): TGCAGCGTTGAGGGGAGCTCCTACAATGAGCAGTTCTTC.